The clone carrying this T cell receptor beta chain was seen only a few times. Its cognate antigen is unknown. TCRdb itself ran the 5' RACE reads through MiXCR, one entry per CDR3 protein. Among about 50,000 distinct CDR3 sequences listed, less than 9.5% were seen once. Trimming took off 4 bases at V and 4 bases at J, with 12 bases between the two ends. CDR1 is SGHRS and CDR2 is YFSETQ in the germline V gene. The CDR3 is 14 residues long. This sample is drawn from a study of early T cells in non-severe SARS-CoV-2 infection. Overall study results and limits: There was a bias toward anti-spike CD8 responses in VDJdb matching, which missed private and CD4 specificities.

The genes are TRBV5-1 and TRBJ1-5, with a weak D call TRBD1 (6 bases). The TCR comes from an adult who was a healthcare worker with PCR-confirmed SARS-CoV-2 infection or an uninfected control (not recorded which). The specimen was whole blood, collected at baseline. This CDR3 reads CASSTGTDNQPQHF. CDR3 sequence (DNA): TGCGCCAGCAGCACAGGGACGGATAATCAGCCCCAGCATTTT.